A selection of T cell receptor beta chains follows, all from one sample in a study of blood T cell repertoires in COVID-19. Profiling relied on immunoSEQ multiplex PCR, and the TCRdb table lists in-frame clones only, not all of them. The repertoire holds about 250,000 clones, with approximately 85% as singletons. The sequenced material came from PBMCs or T cells enriched from blood (not recorded which). Receptor source: a woman in her fifties or sixties with acute COVID-19. Both conserved end residues are part of each CDR3. The D gene is left open where the match is weak. Size values are once, few and many counts, or a class for expanded clones, and some rows have none.

j_gene | d_gene | abundance | v_gene | CDR3nt | CDR3aa
TRBJ2-3 | TRBD1 | - | TRBV18 | TGTGCCAGCAGAGGGACAGTCACAGATACGCAGTATTTT | CASRGTVTDTQYF
TRBJ1-1 | - | - | TRBV3-1/TRBV3-2 | TGTGCCAGCAGCCCTCGCGGGCCGAGTGAAGCTTTCTTT | CASSPRGPSEAFF
TRBJ1-5 | - | - | TRBV25-1 | TGTGCCAGCAGTGAGGGGGGTGGAGCTCAGCCCCAGCATTTT | CASSEGGGAQPQHF
TRBJ1-1 | - | - | TRBV18 | TGTGCCAGCTCACCTTTTAGTGCCCCGAACACTGAAGCTTTCTTT | CASSPFSAPNTEAFF
TRBJ1-6 | TRBD1 | few | TRBV7-9 | TGTGCCAGCAGCTTAGGGGACAGCGCGTATAATTCACCCCTCCACTTT | CASSLGDSAYNSPLHF
TRBJ1-4 | TRBD1 | - | TRBV7-9 | TGTGCCAGCAGCTTAGCGGCAGGGGGCAGGGATGAAAAACTGTTTTTT | CASSLAAGGRDEKLFF
TRBJ1-4 | - | - | TRBV4-1 | TGCGCCAGCAGCCAAGATCGAGGGATCCTCGTCTTTTTT | CASSQDRGILVFF
TRBJ2-5 | - | - | TRBV14 | TGTGCCAGCAGCCAAGAAACAGGGAAAGAGACCCAGTACTTC | CASSQETGKETQYF
TRBJ1-5 | - | - | TRBV15 | TGTGCCACCAGCAGAGACCGGGTTAGTCAGCCCCAGCATTTT | CATSRDRVSQPQHF
TRBJ2-7 | - | - | TRBV9 | TGTGCCAGCAGCGTAGGAGGCGGGGCCCCTGGCGAGCAGTACTTC | CASSVGGGAPGEQYF
TRBJ1-2 | TRBD1 | - | TRBV2 | TGTGCCAGCAGTGGGACAGGGGGCGGCTACACCTTC | CASSGTGGGYTF
TRBJ2-5 | - | - | TRBV9 | TGTGCCAGCAGCACGGGGACAAAGGGGGAGACCCAGTACTTC | CASSTGTKGETQYF
TRBJ2-3 | TRBD2 | - | TRBV7-9 | TGTGCCAGCAGCGGACTAGCGGGGTTTAGCACAGATACGCAGTATTTT | CASSGLAGFSTDTQYF
TRBJ1-1 | - | - | TRBV4-3 | TGCGCCAGCAGCCAGCTCGGTGGCACTGAAGCTTTCTTT | CASSQLGGTEAFF